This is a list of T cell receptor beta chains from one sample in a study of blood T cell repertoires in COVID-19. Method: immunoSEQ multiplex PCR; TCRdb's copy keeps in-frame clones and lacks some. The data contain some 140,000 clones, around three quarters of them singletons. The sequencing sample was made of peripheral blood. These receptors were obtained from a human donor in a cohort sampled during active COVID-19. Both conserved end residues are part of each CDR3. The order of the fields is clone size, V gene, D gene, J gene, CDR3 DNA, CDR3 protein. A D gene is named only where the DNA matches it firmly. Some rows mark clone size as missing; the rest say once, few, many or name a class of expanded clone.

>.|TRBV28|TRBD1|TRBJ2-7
TGTGCCAGCAGTCGGACAGGGGGTGGCCACGAGCAGTACTTC
CASSRTGGGHEQYF
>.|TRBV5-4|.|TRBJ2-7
TGTGCCAGCAGCTTGAGTCGAAGTAGCGCCAGCGAGCAGTACTTC
CASSLSRSSASEQYF
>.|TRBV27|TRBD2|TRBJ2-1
TGTGCCAGCAGTTTAGATTGGCGGGGGGCGGGTAATGAGCAGTTCTTC
CASSLDWRGAGNEQFF
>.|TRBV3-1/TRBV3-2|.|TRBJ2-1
TGTGCCAGCAGCCTCAAACAGGGAACCTACAATGAGCAGTTCTTC
CASSLKQGTYNEQFF
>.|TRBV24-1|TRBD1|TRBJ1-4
TGTGCCACCAGTGAGGCAGGGGGCGGAGAAAAACTGTTTTTT
CATSEAGGGEKLFF
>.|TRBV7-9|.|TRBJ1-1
TGTGCCAGCAGCTCGCCGAAGACAGAAGCTTTCTTT
CASSSPKTEAFF
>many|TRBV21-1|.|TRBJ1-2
TGTGCCAGCAGCCAAGAACAGGGTCTTTATGGCTACACCTTC
CASSQEQGLYGYTF
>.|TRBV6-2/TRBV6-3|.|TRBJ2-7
TGTGCCAGCAGCCTGGACAGTTACGAGCAGTACTTC
CASSLDSYEQYF
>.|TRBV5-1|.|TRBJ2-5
TGCGCCAGCAGCTTGTCCCCGGGCGGGCCCGGAGAGACCCAGTACTTC
CASSLSPGGPGETQYF
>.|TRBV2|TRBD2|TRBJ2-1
TGTGCCAGCAGTGAGACTAGCGGGGGATACAATGAGCAGTTCTTC
CASSETSGGYNEQFF
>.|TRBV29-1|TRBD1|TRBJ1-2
TGCAGCGTTGCCCGGACAGGGGCAAACTATGGCTACACCTTC
CSVARTGANYGYTF
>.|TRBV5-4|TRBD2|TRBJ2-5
TGTGCCAGCGCCCGGGCTAGCGGGGGAGCGGAGACCCAGTACTTC
CASARASGGAETQYF
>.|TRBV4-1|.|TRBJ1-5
TGCGCCAGCAGCCAAGATCTCGGTCAGCCCCAGCATTTT
CASSQDLGQPQHF
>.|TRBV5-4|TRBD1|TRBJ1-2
TGTGCCAGCAGCTTGGACAGGGACAGGGAGTCCATAATGATAGGCTACACCTTC
CASSLDRDRESIMIGYTF
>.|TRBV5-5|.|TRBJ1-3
TGTGCCAGCAGCTTTCTCGTGGAGAAAAGCTCTGGAAACACCATATATTTT
CASSFLVEKSSGNTIYF
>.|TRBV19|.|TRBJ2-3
TGTGCCAGTAGCCGATCCCTGACTACCCCTAGCACAGATACGCAGTATTTT
CASSRSLTTPSTDTQYF
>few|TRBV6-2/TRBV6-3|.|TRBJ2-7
TGTGCCAGCAGTTACTCGCCCGGGACACCTTCCTACGAGCAGTACTTC
CASSYSPGTPSYEQYF
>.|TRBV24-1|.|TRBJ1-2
TGTGCCACCCCCGGGTCTAACTATGGCTACACCTTC
CATPGSNYGYTF
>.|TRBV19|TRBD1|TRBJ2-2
TGTGCCACTCTGCTACCGGGACAGAGGGCCGGGGAGCTGTTTTTT
CATLLPGQRAGELFF
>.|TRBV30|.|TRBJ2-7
TGTGCCTGGGGGGTGGGAGGACTCGGCTACGAGCAGTACTTC
CAWGVGGLGYEQYF
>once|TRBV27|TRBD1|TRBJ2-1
TGTGCCAGCAGTTACGGACAGGGCTCCTACAATGAGCAGTTCTTC
CASSYGQGSYNEQFF
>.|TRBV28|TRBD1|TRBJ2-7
TGTGCCAGCAGTATAGGGACAGACTACGAGCAGTACTTC
CASSIGTDYEQYF
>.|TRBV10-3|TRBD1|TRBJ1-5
TGTGCCATCAGCTGGGACAGGGAAGTTCAGCCCCAGCATTTT
CAISWDREVQPQHF
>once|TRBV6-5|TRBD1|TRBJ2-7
TGTGCCAGCAGGAGGTCGGGACAGGGGGCCTACGAGCAGTACTTC
CASRRSGQGAYEQYF
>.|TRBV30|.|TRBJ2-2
TGTGCCTGGGACAGGAACACCGGGGAGCTGTTTTTT
CAWDRNTGELFF
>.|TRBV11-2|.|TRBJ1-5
TGTGCCAGCAGCTTACAGGGGTTCAATCAGCCCCAGCATTTT
CASSLQGFNQPQHF
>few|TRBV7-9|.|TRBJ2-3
TGTGCCAGCAGCTGGGCGGGGTTAGTAACAGATACGCAGTATTTT
CASSWAGLVTDTQYF
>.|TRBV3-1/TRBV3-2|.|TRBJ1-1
TGTGCCAGCAGCCAGAGGAGCCCGGGTACTGAAGCTTTCTTT
CASSQRSPGTEAFF
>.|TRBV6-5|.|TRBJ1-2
TGTGCCAGCAGTCGAACGGAGAACGGCTACACCTTC
CASSRTENGYTF
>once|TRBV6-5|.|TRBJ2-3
TGTGCCAGCAGTTACTTGGAGACAGATACGCAGTATTTT
CASSYLETDTQYF
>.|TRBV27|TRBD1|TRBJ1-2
TGTGCCAGCAGTCGGACAGGGGTCCATGGCTACACCTTC
CASSRTGVHGYTF
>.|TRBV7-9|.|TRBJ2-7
TGTGCCAGCAGCTTATTGCAGGGTACCTCCTACGAGCAGTACTTC
CASSLLQGTSYEQYF
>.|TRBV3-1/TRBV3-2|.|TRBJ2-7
TGTGCCAGCAGCCCAATTCGGGGGTCGTCCGAGCAGTACTTC
CASSPIRGSSEQYF
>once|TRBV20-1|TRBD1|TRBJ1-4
TGCAGTGCTAGTCGAGGGGGCTCCTCCAAGGAAAAACTGTTTTTT
CSASRGGSSKEKLFF
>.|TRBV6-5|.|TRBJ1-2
TGTGCCAGCAGCCTAAGAGGAATAAGGAATGGCTACACCTTC
CASSLRGIRNGYTF
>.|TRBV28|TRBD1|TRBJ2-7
TGTGCCAGCCCGGGACAGGGGGCCTCCTTATCCTACGAGCAGTACTTC
CASPGQGASLSYEQYF
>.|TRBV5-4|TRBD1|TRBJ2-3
TGTGCCAGCAGCGTGGACAGGGGGACAGATACGCAGTATTTT
CASSVDRGTDTQYF
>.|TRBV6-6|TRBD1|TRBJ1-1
TGTGCCAGCAGTTCCCAGACAGGGGGCACTGAAGCTTTCTTT
CASSSQTGGTEAFF
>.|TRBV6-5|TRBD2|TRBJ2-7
TGTGCCAGCAGTTACTCGGGGGGGACTTCCTACGAGCAGTACTTC
CASSYSGGTSYEQYF
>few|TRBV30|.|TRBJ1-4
TGTGCCTGGAACACGGGGGGCATGAATGAAAAACTGTTTTTT
CAWNTGGMNEKLFF